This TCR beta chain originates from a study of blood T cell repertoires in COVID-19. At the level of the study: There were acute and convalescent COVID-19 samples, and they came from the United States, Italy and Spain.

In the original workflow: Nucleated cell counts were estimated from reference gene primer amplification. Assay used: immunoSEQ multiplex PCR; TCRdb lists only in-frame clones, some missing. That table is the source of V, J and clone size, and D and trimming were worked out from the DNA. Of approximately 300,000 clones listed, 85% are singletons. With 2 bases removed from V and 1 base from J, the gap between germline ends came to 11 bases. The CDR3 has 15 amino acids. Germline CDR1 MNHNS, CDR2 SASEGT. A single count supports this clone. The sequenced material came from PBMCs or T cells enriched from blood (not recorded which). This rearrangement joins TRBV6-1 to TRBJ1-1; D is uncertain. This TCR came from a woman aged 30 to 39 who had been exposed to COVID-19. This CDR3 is CASSELSGQNTEAFF. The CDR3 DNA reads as TGTGCCAGCAGTGAACTGTCAGGTCAGAACACTGAAGCTTTCTTT.